This TCR beta chain is drawn from a study of Ad26.COV2.S vaccination and SARS-CoV-2 variants. The study's findings and limits: The breadth of spike-specific CD8+ and CD4+ T cell responses after vaccination was reportedly substantial. Vaccinated individuals (as opposed to placebo recipients) had higher spike-specific TCR breadth. Possibly, TCR breadth and depth analyses underestimated total T cell responses.

Method: immunoSEQ multiplex PCR; TCRdb's copy keeps in-frame clones and lacks some. The profile covers about 350,000 clones, with around 90% appearing a single time and 3.9% taken by the ten largest. This CDR3 spans 15 amino acids. V lost 3 bases, J lost 8 bases, and 16 bases lay in between. The V gene's germline CDR1 is LNHNV and CDR2 YYDKDF (reference sequence). With regard to this clone: No antigen is known for it.

The genes are TRBV15 and TRBJ1-4; D is possibly TRBD1 (5 bases). This TCR was sampled from a human donor who had recovered from COVID-19. Material: peripheral blood, obtained after recovery from COVID-19. Written as DNA, the CDR3 is TGTGCCACCAGCAGGGGGAGGGACCCGGAGGAAAAACTGTTTTTT. This sequence encodes CATSRGRDPEEKLFF.